The TCR beta chain described here comes from a study of vaccination effects on CD4 cells after COVID-19. As for the study in general: Every participant took two doses of the BNT162b2 or mRNA-1273 vaccine. Supplemented with around 11 IU/ml IL-2 and 7.5 to 10 ug/ml peptides, under 2.5 million PBMC per well were kept in culture.

V gave up 5 bases and J gave up 5 bases, with 6 bases separating them. CDR1 and CDR2 from the germline V gene are MNHEY and SVGEGT. The CDR3 runs 11 residues. Regarding this clone: What it binds is unknown.

Study-wide results and caveats: Early post-infection timepoints were absent, and convalescent patients were few. The study found marked clonal contraction of infection- and vaccine-induced clones late after vaccination.

Cells that had been cultured for 9 to 10 days were the source of isolated CD4+ T cells. Clones were read by immunoSEQ multiplex PCR, and TCRdb kept only the in-frame ones, dropping some. The data contain some 50,000 clones, approximately 70% of them singletons. The sequence was obtained from a human donor who received a COVID-19 vaccine. The starting material was CD4+ T cells from PBMCs cultured without peptide, obtained before COVID-19 vaccination. The V call is TRBV6-2 or TRBV6-3, the J call TRBJ1-2; D not certain. The CDR3 DNA is TGTGCCAGCAGTGTGCGTTATGGCTACACCTTC. Residues: CASSVRYGYTF.